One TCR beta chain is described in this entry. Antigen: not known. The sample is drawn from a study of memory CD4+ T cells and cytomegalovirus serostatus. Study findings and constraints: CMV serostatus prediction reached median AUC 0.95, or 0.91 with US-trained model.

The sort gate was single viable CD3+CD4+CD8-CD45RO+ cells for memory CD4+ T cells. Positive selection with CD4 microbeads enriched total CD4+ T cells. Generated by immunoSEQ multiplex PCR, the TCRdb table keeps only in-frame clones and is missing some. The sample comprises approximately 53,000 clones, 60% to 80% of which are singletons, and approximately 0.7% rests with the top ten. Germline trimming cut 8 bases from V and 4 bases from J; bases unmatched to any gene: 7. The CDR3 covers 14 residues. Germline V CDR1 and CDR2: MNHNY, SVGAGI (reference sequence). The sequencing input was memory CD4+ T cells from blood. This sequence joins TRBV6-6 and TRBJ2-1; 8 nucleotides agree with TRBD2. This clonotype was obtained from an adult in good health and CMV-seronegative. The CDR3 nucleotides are TGTGCCAGCGCAGGACTAGCCTCTTACAATGAGCAGTTCTTC. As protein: CASAGLASYNEQFF.